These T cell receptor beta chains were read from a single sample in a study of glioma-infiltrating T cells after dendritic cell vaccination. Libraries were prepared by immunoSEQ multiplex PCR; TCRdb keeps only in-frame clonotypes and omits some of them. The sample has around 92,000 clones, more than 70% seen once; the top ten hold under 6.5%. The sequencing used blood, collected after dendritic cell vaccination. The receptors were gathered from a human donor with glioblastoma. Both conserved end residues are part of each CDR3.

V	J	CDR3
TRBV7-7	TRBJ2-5	CASSSRADRAEGETQYF
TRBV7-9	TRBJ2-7	CAGAGATGQYF
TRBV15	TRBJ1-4	CATSRDRGSNEKLFF
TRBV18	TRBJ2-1	CASSPNRDRVMTYNEQFF
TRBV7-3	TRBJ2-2	CASSLQASGNTGELFF
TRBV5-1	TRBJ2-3	CASKLTDTQYF
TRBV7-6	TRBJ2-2	CASTKTGSNTGELFF
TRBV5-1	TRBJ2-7	CASSLHSSGRGHF
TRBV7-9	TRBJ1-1	CASSVDGTATEAFF
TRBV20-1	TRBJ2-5	CSARALETQYF
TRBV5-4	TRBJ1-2	CASSGGMRYGYTF
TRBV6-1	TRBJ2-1	CASRRLADTYNEQFF
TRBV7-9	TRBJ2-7	CASTSVGGSLGSYEQYF
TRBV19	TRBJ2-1	CASRSSGRIANEQFF
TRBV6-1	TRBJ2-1	CASSAVIYEQFF
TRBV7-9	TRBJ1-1	CASSYGWGDTEAFF
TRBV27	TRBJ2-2	CASSHTGDTGELFF
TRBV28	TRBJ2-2	CASSSGGELFF
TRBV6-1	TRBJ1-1	CASSIDRVNTEAFF
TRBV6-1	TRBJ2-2	CASSGLLQGSF
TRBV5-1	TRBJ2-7	CASSLSPRYEQYF
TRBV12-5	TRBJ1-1	CASGPRLGNTEAFF
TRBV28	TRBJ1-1	CASSSTGQAFF
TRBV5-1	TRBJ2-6	CASGHSSGANVLTF
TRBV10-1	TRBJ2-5	CASSGPQGSVGQETQYF
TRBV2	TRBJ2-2	CASRQRTVPGELFF
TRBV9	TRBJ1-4	CASSAHSTTNEKLFF
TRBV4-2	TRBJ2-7	CASSQARSGGAEQYF
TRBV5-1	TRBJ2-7	CASSPGLAGGRTYEQYF
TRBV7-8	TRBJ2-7	CASSPSRGGTPYEQYF
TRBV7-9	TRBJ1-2	CASGGTDNYGYTF
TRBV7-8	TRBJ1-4	CASSLLRVSTNEKLFF
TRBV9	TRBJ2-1	CASSKYRGGAGNEQFF
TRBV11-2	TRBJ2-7	CASSFERGGPVSHYEQYF
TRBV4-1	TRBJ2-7	CASSQGEAGFYEQYF